This TCR beta chain was observed in a study of spatial heterogeneity in lung cancer (dated by TCRdb to the late 2010s). About the full investigation: Beta-chain transcripts were consistently detected in greater numbers than alpha-chain transcripts, which likely reflects a higher abundance of beta-chain transcripts. In the raw uncorrected reads, each unique combination of TCR and UMI appeared on average more than ten times. The study quantitatively compared TCR alpha and beta repertoires across multiple tumor regions, matched nontumor lung and blood in non-small cell lung cancer. Nonsynonymous mutation counts, determined by whole-exome sequencing of tumor tissue, were related to TCR repertoire features. At surgery, both alpha and beta chains were TCR-sequenced in 220 tumor regions, about 64 matched nontumor lung samples and over 50 PBMC samples.

This clonotype has ten or more counts. Its cognate antigen has yet to be identified. No base qualities exist here, and no much larger clone lies one base off it. General study outcomes and caveats: Additional single-cell paired TCR alpha and beta sequencing was considered necessary to confirm, at a functional level, the hypothesis that regional TCRs recognize regional mutations.

Library construction relied on 5' RACE. The listed sequencing device is NextSeq 500. In the TCR library protocol, a unique molecular identifier was attached to each TCR cDNA molecule so that PCR and sequencing errors could be corrected. The authors' analysis ran thus. TCR identification, UMI-based error correction and CDR3 extraction were performed with Decombinator tools. TCRs above a frequency of 2 per 1,000, corresponding to the top 1% of the tumor frequency distribution, were defined as expanded. Rényi diversity was computed with the R vegan package after subsampling each repertoire 100 times to 5,000 TCRs. CDR3 similarity networks were built from amino acid triplet string-kernel similarity, connecting CDR3s with pairwise similarity above 0.82. TCRdb handled the public reads itself, with Q25 trimming in fastp and clone calling in MiXCR, and kept productive beta chains. All rows with the same CDR3 protein become a single entry with the most common DNA and genes. These V and J calls are TCRdb output, not the study's own analysis. This sample holds some 40,000 distinct CDR3 sequences; around 3.1% were observed only once. In total, the top ten clones hold about 36% of the sample.

Inclusive of the bounding cysteine and phenylalanine, the CDR3 is 14 residues long. The DNA shown is the 42-base CDR3, in frame from base 1. The time point label, read with the paper, signifies: sample taken at primary tumor resection. The donors were 65 to 85 patients from the lung TRACERx cohort who had early-stage, untreated non-small cell lung cancer. For TCR sequencing, whole RNA was extracted from tumor and nontumor lung tissue, or from cryopreserved PBMC samples, and no cell sorting was done. Patients were selected for TCR sequencing only if sufficient RNA was available from at least two tumor regions. Before being selected, tumor and adjacent nontumor lung specimens were reviewed by a lung pathologist.

The chain employs TRBV21-1 and TRBJ1-3. TRBV21-1 is a recognized pseudogene. This material consisted of normal lung tissue next to the tumor, taken at surgery. The sequence derives from a male donor with early-stage non-small cell lung cancer. The CDR3 is CASKDSASGNTIYF. The nucleotides read TGTGCCAGCAAGGACTCCGCTTCTGGAAACACCATATATTTT.